These 11 T cell receptor beta chains were sequenced from one sample in a study of blood T cell repertoires in COVID-19. Sequencing was performed with immunoSEQ multiplex PCR; in TCRdb, only in-frame clones are kept and a portion is missing. Of approximately 84,000 clones listed, roughly 80% are singletons. Sequencing input: peripheral blood. The receptors here all came from a human donor in a cohort sampled during active COVID-19.

The chain uses TRBV7-2 and TRBJ2-6, with no clear D. Looked up from germline, CDR1 is SGHTA and CDR2 is FQGNSA. With 5 bases removed from V and 0 bases from J, the gap between germline ends came to 8 bases. The CDR3 has 15 amino acids. The DNA of the CDR3 is TGTGCCAGCAGCACCTGGAGCTCTGGGGCCAACGTCCTGACTTTC. Amino acids: CASSTWSSGANVLTF.

This clone has at least ten counts. The rearrangement joins TRBV15 to TRBJ1-3; 8 bases map to TRBD1. CDR3 length equals 18 residues. The germline V gene has CDR1 LNHNV and CDR2 YYDKDF (reference sequence). The J segment lost 0 bases and the V segment lost 2 bases, leaving 9 bases of the junction unmatched. The DNA of the CDR3 is TGTGCCACCAGCAGACGGACAGGGCTGACTTTCTCTGGAAACACCATATATTTT. Translated, it gives CATSRRTGLTFSGNTIYF.

The chain carries TRBV30 and TRBJ1-2; TRBD1 matches 8 bases. The CDR3 loop spans 13 amino acids. Trimming cost V 5 bases and J 4 bases; bases outside gene matches: 6. The germline V gene encodes CDR1 GTSNPN and CDR2 SVGIG (reference sequence). The CDR3 sequence is CAWETGARYGYTF. The CDR3 nucleotides are TGTGCCTGGGAGACAGGGGCTCGCTATGGCTACACCTTC.

The chain carries TRBV6-6 and TRBJ2-1, with D maybe TRBD1 (5 bases). V dropped 0 bases and J dropped 10 bases, with 7 bases sitting between them. The germline V gene encodes CDR1 MNHNY and CDR2 SVGAGI (reference sequence). The CDR3 has 12 residues. The CDR3 reads CASSYSGLEQFF. The CDR3 region has the DNA TGTGCCAGCAGTTACTCGGGGCTAGAGCAGTTCTTC.

The gene calls are TRBV29-1 and TRBJ2-5, with D possibly matching TRBD1 (6 bases). The CDR3 loop spans 13 amino acids. Trimming took off 6 bases at V and 6 bases at J, with 17 bases between the two ends. The germline CDR1 and CDR2 sequences are SQVTM and ANQGSEA. The CDR3 DNA is TGCAGCGTCCGGACAGTTGGCCCTAAGACCCAGTACTTC. Its protein product is CSVRTVGPKTQYF.

The chain combines TRBV19 with TRBJ2-7; tentative D call: TRBD2 (5 bases). CDR1 is LNHDA, CDR2 SQIVND, per germline (reference sequence). The CDR3 has 14 residues. Trimming removed 1 base at V and 2 bases at J, with 9 bases between. The CDR3 protein is CASSIVMGAYEQYF. In DNA form, the CDR3 reads TGTGCCAGTAGTATAGTGATGGGAGCCTACGAGCAGTACTTC.

The V and J genes are TRBV28 and TRBJ2-1; D gene uncertain. CDR1 is MDHEN and CDR2 is SYDVKM in the germline V gene. V gave up 3 bases and J gave up 1 base, with 10 bases separating them. The CDR3 runs 15 residues. Here the CDR3 reads CASSLAGASYNEQFF. CDR3 in DNA: TGTGCCAGCAGTTTGGCAGGTGCATCCTACAATGAGCAGTTCTTC.

This chain joins TRBV6-5 and TRBJ2-5; D is unresolved. Germline V gives CDR1 MNHEY, CDR2 SVGAGI. The V end was cut by 7 bases, the J end by 4 bases, with 7 bases between. This CDR3 is 11 amino acids long. This chain's CDR3 is CASNGGETQYF. In DNA, the CDR3 is TGTGCCAGCAACGGTGGAGAGACCCAGTACTTC.

The rearrangement uses TRBV6-6 and TRBJ2-1, with 8 bases lining up with TRBD2. CDR1 and CDR2 from the germline V gene are MNHNY and SVGAGI (reference sequence). The ends lost 7 bases at V and 4 bases at J; junction bases unmatched: 6. This CDR3 comprises 14 residues. CDR3 in DNA: TGTGCCAGCACGAGCGGGGGAGGGTACAATGAGCAGTTCTTC. It is translated as CASTSGGGYNEQFF.

The rearrangement joins TRBV20-1 to TRBJ2-1; D unresolved. V lost 3 bases and J 5 bases, leaving 5 bases between the germline ends. The CDR3 contains 11 residues. CDR1 DFQATT and CDR2 SNEGSKA come from the germline V gene (reference sequence). Here the CDR3 reads CSASRDNEQFF. Written as DNA, the CDR3 is TGCAGTGCTAGTCGCGACAATGAGCAGTTCTTC.

V usage is TRBV4-1 and J usage is TRBJ2-7; TRBD1 might be the D (5 bases). V lost 5 bases and J lost 2, with 13 bases in between. Germline CDR1 MGHRA, CDR2 YSYEKL. This CDR3 is 14 amino acids long. The CDR3 sequence: CASSSGNTPYEQYF. In DNA form, the CDR3 reads TGCGCCAGCAGCTCAGGGAATACTCCCTACGAGCAGTACTTC.